Detailed here is one T cell receptor (beta chain). The entry originates in a study of blood T cell repertoires in COVID-19. The CDR3 has 14 residues. Germline assignment: CDR1 GTSNPN and CDR2 SVGIG (reference sequence). J lost 10 bases, V lost 3 bases, and 9 bases had no gene match. Sequencing used immunoSEQ multiplex PCR; TCRdb keeps in-frame clones, though not all of them. The table records fewer than 55,000 clones, around 84% of them present only once. Input material: peripheral blood. The chain links TRBV30 to TRBJ1-6, with 7 bases matching TRBD1. The clonotype was recovered from a man aged 45-65 years with acute or convalescent COVID-19. The CDR3 reads CAWREGAVGSPLHF. The CDR3 DNA reads TGTGCCTGGAGGGAGGGGGCCGTGGGGTCACCCCTCCACTTT.